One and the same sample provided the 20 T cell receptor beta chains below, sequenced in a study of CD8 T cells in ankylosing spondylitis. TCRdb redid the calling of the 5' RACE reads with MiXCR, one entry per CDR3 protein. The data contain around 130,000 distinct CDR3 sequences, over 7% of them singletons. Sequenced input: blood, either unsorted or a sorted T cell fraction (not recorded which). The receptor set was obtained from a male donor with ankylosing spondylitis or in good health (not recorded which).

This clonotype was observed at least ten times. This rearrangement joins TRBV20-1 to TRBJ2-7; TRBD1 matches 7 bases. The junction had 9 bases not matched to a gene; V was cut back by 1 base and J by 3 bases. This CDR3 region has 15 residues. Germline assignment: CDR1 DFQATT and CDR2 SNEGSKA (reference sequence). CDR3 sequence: CSARGFTGVRYEQYF. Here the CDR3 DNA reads TGCAGTGCTAGAGGATTTACAGGGGTTCGCTACGAGCAGTACTTC.

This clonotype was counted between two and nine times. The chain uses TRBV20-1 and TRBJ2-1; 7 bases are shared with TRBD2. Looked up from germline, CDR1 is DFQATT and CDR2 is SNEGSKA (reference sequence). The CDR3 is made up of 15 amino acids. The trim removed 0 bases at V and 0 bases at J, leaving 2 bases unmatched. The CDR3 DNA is TGCAGTGCTAGAGACGGGAGGCCCTCCTACAATGAGCAGTTCTTC. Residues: CSARDGRPSYNEQFF.

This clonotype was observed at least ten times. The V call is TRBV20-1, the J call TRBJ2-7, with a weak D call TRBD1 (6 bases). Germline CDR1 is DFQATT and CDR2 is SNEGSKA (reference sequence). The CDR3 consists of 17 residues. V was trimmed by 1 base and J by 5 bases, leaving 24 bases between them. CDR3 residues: CSARGRAENNRAHEQYF. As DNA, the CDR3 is TGCAGTGCTAGAGGCCGGGCGGAGAACAACAGGGCCCACGAGCAGTACTTC.

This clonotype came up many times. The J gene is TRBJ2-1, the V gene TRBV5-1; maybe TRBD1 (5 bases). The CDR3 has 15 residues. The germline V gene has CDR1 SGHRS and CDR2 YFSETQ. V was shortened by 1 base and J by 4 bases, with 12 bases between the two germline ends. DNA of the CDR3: TGCGCCAGCAGCTTGTGGCAGGGTTGGTACAATGAGCAGTTCTTC. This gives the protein CASSLWQGWYNEQFF.

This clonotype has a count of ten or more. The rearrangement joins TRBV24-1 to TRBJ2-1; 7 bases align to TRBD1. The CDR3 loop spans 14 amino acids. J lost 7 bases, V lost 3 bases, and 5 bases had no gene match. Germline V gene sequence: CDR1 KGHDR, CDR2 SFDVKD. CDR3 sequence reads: CATSDPGQVNEQFF. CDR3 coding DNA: TGTGCCACCAGTGATCCCGGACAGGTTAATGAGCAGTTCTTC.

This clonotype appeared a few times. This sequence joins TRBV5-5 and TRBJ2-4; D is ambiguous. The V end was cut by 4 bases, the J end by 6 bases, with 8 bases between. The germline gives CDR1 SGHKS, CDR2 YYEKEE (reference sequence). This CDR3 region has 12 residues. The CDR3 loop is CASSDERNIQYF. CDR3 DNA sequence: TGTGCCAGCAGCGATGAAAGAAACATTCAGTACTTC.

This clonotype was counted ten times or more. CDR3 coding DNA: TGTGCCAGCAGTTTATTGGGCGGGAGGAGCTCCTACAATGAGCAGTTCTTC. It translates to CASSLLGGRSSYNEQFF. V usage is TRBV12-3 or TRBV12-4 and J usage is TRBJ2-1, with TRBD2 identical over 8 bases. Trimming removed 2 bases from V and 0 bases from J; junction bases left unmatched: 6. This CDR3 spans 17 amino acids.

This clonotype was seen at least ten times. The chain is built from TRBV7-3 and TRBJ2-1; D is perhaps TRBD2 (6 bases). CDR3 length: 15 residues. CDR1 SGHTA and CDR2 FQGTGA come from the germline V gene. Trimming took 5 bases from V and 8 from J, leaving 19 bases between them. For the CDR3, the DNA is TGTGCCAGCAGCACATTGAACCCGGGGGACGATGAGCAGTTCTTC. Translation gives CASSTLNPGDDEQFF.

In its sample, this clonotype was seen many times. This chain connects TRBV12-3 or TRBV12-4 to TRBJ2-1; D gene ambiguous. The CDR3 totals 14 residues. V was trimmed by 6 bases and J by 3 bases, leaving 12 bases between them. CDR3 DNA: TGTGCCAGCAGAGTGGAAACTGGCTACAATGAGCAGTTCTTC. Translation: CASRVETGYNEQFF.

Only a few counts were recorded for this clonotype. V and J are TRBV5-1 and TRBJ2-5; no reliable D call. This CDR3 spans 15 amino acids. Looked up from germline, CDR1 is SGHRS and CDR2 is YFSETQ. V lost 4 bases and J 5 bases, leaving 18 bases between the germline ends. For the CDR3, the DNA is TGCGCCAGCAGCCCTTCAGGCCGTTCATGGGAGACCCAGTACTTC. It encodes CASSPSGRSWETQYF.

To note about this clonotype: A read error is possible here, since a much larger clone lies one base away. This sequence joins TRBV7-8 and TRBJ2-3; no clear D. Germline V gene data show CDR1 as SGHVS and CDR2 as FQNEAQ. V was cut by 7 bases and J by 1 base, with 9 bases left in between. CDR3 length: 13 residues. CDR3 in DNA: TGTGCCAGCAAGGATCATGGCACAGATACGCAGTATTTT. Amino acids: CASKDHGTDTQYF.

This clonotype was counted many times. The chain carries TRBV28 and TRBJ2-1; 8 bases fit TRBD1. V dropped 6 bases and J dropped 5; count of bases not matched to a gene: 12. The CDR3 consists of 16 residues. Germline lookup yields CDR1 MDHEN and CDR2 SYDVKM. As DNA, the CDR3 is TGTGCCAGCAGACCAGGGGGCGTGATAGTCAACAATGAGCAGTTCTTC. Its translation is CASRPGGVIVNNEQFF. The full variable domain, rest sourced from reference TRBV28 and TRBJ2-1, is DVKVTQSSRYLVKRTGEKVFLECVQDMDHENMFWYRQDPGLGLRLIYFSYDVKMKEKGDIPEGYSVSREKKERFSLILESASTNQTSMYLCASRPGGVIVNNEQFFGPGTRLTVL.

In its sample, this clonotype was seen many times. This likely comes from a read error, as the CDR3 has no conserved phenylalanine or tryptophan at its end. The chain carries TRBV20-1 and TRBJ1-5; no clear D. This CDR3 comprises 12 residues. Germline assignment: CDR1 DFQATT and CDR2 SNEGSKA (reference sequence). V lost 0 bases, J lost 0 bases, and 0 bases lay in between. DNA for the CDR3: TGCAGTGCTAGAGATAGCAATCAGCCCCAGCATATT. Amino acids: CSARDSNQPQHI.

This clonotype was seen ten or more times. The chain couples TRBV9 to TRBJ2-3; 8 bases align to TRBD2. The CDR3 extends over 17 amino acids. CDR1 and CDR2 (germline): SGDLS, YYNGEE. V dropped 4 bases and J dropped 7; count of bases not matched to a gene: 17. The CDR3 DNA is TGTGCCAGCAGCTACGGCGGGAGGCCCGATGCAATAAATACGCAGTATTTT. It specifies CASSYGGRPDAINTQYF.

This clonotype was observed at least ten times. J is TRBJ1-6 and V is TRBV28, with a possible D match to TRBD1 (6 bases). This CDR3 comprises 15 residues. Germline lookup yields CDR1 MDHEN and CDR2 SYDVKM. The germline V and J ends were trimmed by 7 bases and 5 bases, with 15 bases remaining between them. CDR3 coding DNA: TGTGCCAGCACCATTTCGGGACAACATAATTCACCCCTCCACTTT. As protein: CASTISGQHNSPLHF.

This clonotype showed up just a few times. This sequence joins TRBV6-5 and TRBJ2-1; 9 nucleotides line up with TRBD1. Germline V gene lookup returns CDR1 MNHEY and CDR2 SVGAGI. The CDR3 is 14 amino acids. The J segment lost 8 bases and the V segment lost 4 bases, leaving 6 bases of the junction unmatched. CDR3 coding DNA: TGTGCCAGCAGTTCCCGGACAGGGGTCCATGAGCAGTTCTTC. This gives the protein CASSSRTGVHEQFF.

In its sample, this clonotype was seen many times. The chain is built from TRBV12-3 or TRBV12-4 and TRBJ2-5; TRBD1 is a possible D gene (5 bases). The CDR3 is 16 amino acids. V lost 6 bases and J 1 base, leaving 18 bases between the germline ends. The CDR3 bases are TGTGCCAGCAGACCTACTTCAGGGAAGGGCCAAGAGACCCAGTACTTC. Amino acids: CASRPTSGKGQETQYF.

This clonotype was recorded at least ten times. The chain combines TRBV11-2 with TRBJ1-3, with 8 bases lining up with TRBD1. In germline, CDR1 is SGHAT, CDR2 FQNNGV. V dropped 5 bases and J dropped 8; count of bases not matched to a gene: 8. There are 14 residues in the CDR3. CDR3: CASSPTGGAYTIYF. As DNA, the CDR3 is TGTGCCAGCAGCCCTACAGGGGGAGCTTACACCATATATTTT. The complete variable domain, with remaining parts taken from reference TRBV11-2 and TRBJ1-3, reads EAGVAQSPRYKIIEKRQSVAFWCNPISGHATLYWYQQILGQGPKLLIQFQNNGVVDDSQLPKDRFSAERLKGVDSTLKIQPAKLEDSAVYLCASSPTGGAYTIYFGEGSWLTVV.

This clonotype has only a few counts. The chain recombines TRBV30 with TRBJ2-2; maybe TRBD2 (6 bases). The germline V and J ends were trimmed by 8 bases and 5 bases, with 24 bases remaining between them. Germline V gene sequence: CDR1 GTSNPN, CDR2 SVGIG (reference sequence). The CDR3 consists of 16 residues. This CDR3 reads CAKGRLTGTRTGELFF. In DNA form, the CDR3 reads TGTGCCAAAGGACGGCTAACCGGGACTCGGACCGGGGAGCTGTTTTTT. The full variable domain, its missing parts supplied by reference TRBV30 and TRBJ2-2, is SQTIHQWPATLVQPVGSPLSLECTVEGTSNPNLYWYRQAAGRGLQLLFYSVGIGQISSEVPQNLSASRPQDRQFILSSKKLLLSDSGFYLCAKGRLTGTRTGELFFGEGSRLTVL.

The CDR3: CSARDYPGGGYNEQYF. The CDR3 DNA reads as TGCAGTGCTAGAGATTATCCCGGGGGGGGCTATAACGAGCAGTACTTC. This chain joins TRBV20-1 and TRBJ2-7, with 8 bases matching TRBD2. CDR3 length: 16 amino acids. The ends lost 0 bases at V and 5 bases at J; junction bases unmatched: 12. In germline, CDR1 is DFQATT, CDR2 SNEGSKA (reference sequence).